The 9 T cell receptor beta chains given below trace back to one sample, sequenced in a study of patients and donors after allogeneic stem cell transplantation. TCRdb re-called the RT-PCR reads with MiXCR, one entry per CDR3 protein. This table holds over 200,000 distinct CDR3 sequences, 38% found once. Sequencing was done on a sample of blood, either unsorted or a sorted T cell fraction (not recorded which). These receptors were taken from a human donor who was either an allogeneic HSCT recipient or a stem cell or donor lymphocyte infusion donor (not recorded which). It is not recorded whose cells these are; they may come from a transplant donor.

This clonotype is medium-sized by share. CDR3 amino acids: CASSLLGTGASPLHF. The DNA for the CDR3 is TGTGCCAGCAGCTTACTCGGGACAGGGGCTTCACCCCTCCACTTT. V is TRBV7-8 and J is TRBJ1-6; 10 nucleotides line up with TRBD1. The CDR3 length is 15 residues. Germline V lookup: CDR1 SGHVS, CDR2 FQNEAQ. With 2 bases clipped from V and 9 bases from J, the junction kept 4 bases outside the gene matches.

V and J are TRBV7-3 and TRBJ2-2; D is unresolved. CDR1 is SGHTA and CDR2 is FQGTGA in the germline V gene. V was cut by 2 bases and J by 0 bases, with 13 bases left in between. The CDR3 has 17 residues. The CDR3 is CASSLWLAQANTGELFF. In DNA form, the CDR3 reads TGTGCCAGCAGCTTATGGCTCGCTCAGGCGAACACCGGGGAGCTGTTTTTT.

The CDR3, as DNA: TGCGCCAGCAGTTTTGCCGGGACAGGGCTTCGAGGCTACACCTTC. As protein: CASSFAGTGLRGYTF. This chain joins TRBV5-1 and TRBJ1-2; 9 bases map to TRBD1. Germline CDR1 SGHRS, CDR2 YFSETQ. V was pared by 5 bases and J by 8 bases, with 13 bases of the junction left unmatched. The CDR3 is made up of 15 amino acids.

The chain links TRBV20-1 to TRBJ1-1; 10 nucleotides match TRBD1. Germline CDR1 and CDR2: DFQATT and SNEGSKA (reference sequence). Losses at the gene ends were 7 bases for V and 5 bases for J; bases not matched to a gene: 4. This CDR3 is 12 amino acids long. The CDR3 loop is CSGQGAATEAFF. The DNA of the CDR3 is TGCAGTGGACAGGGGGCTGCGACTGAAGCTTTCTTT.

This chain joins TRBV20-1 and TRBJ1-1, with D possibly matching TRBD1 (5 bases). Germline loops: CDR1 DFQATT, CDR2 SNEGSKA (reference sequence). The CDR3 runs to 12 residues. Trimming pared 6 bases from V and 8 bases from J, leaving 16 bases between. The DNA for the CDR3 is TGCAGTGCGAGGGCGGGGGGACTAGAAGCTTTCTTT. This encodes CSARAGGLEAFF.

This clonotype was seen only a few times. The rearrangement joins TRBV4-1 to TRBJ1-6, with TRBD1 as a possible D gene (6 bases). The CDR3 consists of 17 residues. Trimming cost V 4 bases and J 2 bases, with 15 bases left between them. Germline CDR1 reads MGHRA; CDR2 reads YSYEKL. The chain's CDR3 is CASSREVPGAYNSPLHF. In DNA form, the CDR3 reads TGCGCCAGCAGCCGAGAGGTACCAGGGGCCTATAATTCACCCCTCCACTTT.

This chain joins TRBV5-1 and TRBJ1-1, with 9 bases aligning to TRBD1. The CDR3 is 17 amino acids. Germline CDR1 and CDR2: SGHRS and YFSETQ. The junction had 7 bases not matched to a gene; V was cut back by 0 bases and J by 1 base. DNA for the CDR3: TGCGCCAGCAGCTTGGGGGACAGGGTTTATCAGAACACTGAAGCTTTCTTT. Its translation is CASSLGDRVYQNTEAFF.

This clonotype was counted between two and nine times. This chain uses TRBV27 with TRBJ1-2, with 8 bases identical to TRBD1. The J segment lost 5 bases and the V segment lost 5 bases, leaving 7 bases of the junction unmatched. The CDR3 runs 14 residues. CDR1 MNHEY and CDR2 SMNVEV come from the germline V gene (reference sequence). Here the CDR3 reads CASSPRGRIYGYTF. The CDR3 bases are TGTGCCAGCAGTCCCAGGGGGCGCATTTATGGCTACACCTTC.

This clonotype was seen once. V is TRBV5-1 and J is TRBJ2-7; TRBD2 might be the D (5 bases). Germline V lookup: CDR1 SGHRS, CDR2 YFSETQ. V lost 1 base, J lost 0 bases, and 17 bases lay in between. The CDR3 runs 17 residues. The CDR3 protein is CASSLSPRAPSSYEQYF. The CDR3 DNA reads TGCGCCAGCAGCTTGAGCCCGAGGGCCCCTAGCTCCTACGAGCAGTACTTC.